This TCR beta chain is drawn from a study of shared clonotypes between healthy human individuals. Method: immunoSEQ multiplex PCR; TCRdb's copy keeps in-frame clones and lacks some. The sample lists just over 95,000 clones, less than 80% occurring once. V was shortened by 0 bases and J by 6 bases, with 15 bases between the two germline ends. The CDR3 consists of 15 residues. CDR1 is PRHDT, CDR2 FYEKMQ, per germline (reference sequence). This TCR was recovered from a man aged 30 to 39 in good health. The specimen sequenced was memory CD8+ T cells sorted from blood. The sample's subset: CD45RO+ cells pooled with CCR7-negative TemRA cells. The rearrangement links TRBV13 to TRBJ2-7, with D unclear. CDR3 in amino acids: CASSLGLSSIGEQYF. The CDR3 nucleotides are TGTGCCAGCAGCTTAGGGCTTTCTTCGATTGGCGAGCAGTACTTC.